The rows below give T cell receptor beta chains drawn from one sample of a study of blood T cell repertoires in COVID-19. Profiled with immunoSEQ multiplex PCR; TCRdb holds only in-frame clones, not every one. The sample lists tens of thousands of clones; approximately 85% were seen once. The specimen was peripheral blood. The receptor set was obtained from a human donor in a cohort sampled during active COVID-19. Each CDR3 is given with its conserved first and last residue. The D gene is left open where the match is weak. Expanded clones get a size class; other rows say once, few or many, or leave the size out.

TRBJ2-5	once	TRBD2	TRBV18	TGTGCCAGCTCACCCGGGGGGACAGAGACCCAGTACTTC	CASSPGGTETQYF
TRBJ2-3	NA	TRBD2	TRBV5-1	TGCGCCAGCAGCAGGGAGGGTCAGAGCACAGATACGCAGTATTTT	CASSREGQSTDTQYF
TRBJ2-6	NA	NA	TRBV29-1	TGCAGCGTTGAAGGCGACAGGAGCTCTGGGGCCAACGTCCTGACTTTC	CSVEGDRSSGANVLTF
TRBJ2-1	NA	TRBD2	TRBV13	TGTGCCAGCAGCTTAGGTGTTGGCGGGGGGGTTTTTTACAATGAGCAGTTCTTC	CASSLGVGGGVFYNEQFF
TRBJ1-6	NA	TRBD1	TRBV5-4	TGTGCCAGCAGCGAAGGACAGGGACCGACCCTCCACTTT	CASSEGQGPTLHF
TRBJ1-1	NA	NA	TRBV4-3	TGCGCCAGCAGCCAAGTTCGGGGGGGTTCTGAAGCTTTCTTT	CASSQVRGGSEAFF
TRBJ2-2	NA	TRBD2	TRBV5-4	TGTGCCAGCAGCTTTGCGGGGGGCGCGAACACCGGGGAGCTGTTTTTT	CASSFAGGANTGELFF
TRBJ1-2	NA	NA	TRBV19	TGTGCCAGTAGTATTAGGACAACAACCTATGGCTACACCTTC	CASSIRTTTYGYTF
TRBJ2-3	medium-sized	TRBD2	TRBV6-2/TRBV6-3	TGTGCCAGCAGTTATTCCCTACTAGCGGGGGGGCTGACGCAGTATTTT	CASSYSLLAGGLTQYF
TRBJ2-5	NA	TRBD2	TRBV4-3	TGCGCCAGCAGCCAATGGGCTAGCGGGGATAGGGAGACCCAGTACTTC	CASSQWASGDRETQYF
TRBJ1-1	NA	TRBD1	TRBV18	TGTGCCAGCTCACCAGGGGCGGCAGGGGGCGATGAAGCTTTCTTT	CASSPGAAGGDEAFF
TRBJ1-4	NA	TRBD1	TRBV7-6	TGTGCCAGCAGCTTAGTTGAGACAGGGGATGAAAAACTGTTTTTT	CASSLVETGDEKLFF
TRBJ2-5	NA	TRBD2	TRBV4-3	TGCGCCAGCAGCCAAGATCCGGGGGGTACCCAAGAGACCCAGTACTTC	CASSQDPGGTQETQYF
TRBJ1-3	NA	NA	TRBV27	TGTGCCAGCAGTTTATCGTCGGGATCTGGAAACACCATATATTTT	CASSLSSGSGNTIYF
TRBJ2-3	NA	TRBD2	TRBV9	TGTGCCAGCAGCTTGAGGACTAGCGGGGGTGTTGATACGCAGTATTTT	CASSLRTSGGVDTQYF
TRBJ2-3	once	NA	TRBV6-1	TGTGCCAGCAGTGAATCGCGGGACTCCACAGATACGCAGTATTTT	CASSESRDSTDTQYF
TRBJ1-1	few	NA	TRBV6-5	TGTGCCGCCACCCCTCACGGACAGAAGAACACTGAAGCTTTCTTT	CAATPHGQKNTEAFF
TRBJ2-1	NA	NA	TRBV10-2	TGCGCCAGCATTATGAGGGGGTCCTCCTACAATGAGCAGTTCTTC	CASIMRGSSYNEQFF
TRBJ2-2	NA	TRBD1	TRBV5-1	TGCGCCAGCAGCAGCGGACAGGGTGGCGGGGAGCTGTTTTTT	CASSSGQGGGELFF
TRBJ1-5	NA	NA	TRBV6-6	TGTGCCAGCAGTTACTCGGAAAGGGGTAGCAATCAGCCCCAGCATTTT	CASSYSERGSNQPQHF
TRBJ1-5	NA	NA	TRBV7-8	TGTGCCGCGGGTTCCATCAATCAGCCCCAGCATTTT	CAAGSINQPQHF
TRBJ1-2	NA	NA	TRBV5-1	TGCGCCAGCAGCTTGGCCAACAGGGCAGCAGATGGCTACACCTTC	CASSLANRAADGYTF
TRBJ1-2	few	TRBD1	TRBV27	TGTGCCAGCAGTTTAGGGACAGGCTATGGCTACACCTTC	CASSLGTGYGYTF
TRBJ2-1	NA	NA	TRBV3-1/TRBV3-2	TGTGCCAGCAGCCAGGAAGCGGACAATGAGCAGTTCTTC	CASSQEADNEQFF
TRBJ2-7	few	TRBD1	TRBV7-2	TGTGCCAGCAGCACCGGGACAGGCCCGGAGCGGCAGTACTTC	CASSTGTGPERQYF
TRBJ1-6	NA	NA	TRBV5-6	TGTGCCAGCAGCGCCCGGGCGGGGGTCAGTTCACCCCTCCACTTT	CASSARAGVSSPLHF
TRBJ1-6	NA	NA	TRBV11-2	TGTGCCAGCAGCCCGGGCCTCTCAAGGGAGTCACCCCTCCACTTT	CASSPGLSRESPLHF
TRBJ1-5	NA	NA	TRBV30	TGTGCCTGGAGTCCACCTAACAGGGCCAATCAGCCCCAGCATTTT	CAWSPPNRANQPQHF
TRBJ1-2	NA	NA	TRBV14	TGTGCCAGCAGCCCCTTTAACTCCTATGGCTACACCTTC	CASSPFNSYGYTF
TRBJ2-5	once	TRBD2	TRBV4-3	TGCGCCAGCAGTTTTGTGGGAGGAGCGGGGGAACAAGAGACCCAGTACTTC	CASSFVGGAGEQETQYF
TRBJ2-4	NA	NA	TRBV11-3	TGTGCCAGCAGCTCGTACCCCGACGGGGTACCCATTCAGTACTTC	CASSSYPDGVPIQYF
TRBJ1-2	NA	NA	TRBV28	TGTGCCAGCAGTTTATTTCAGGGGACCTATGGCTACACCTTC	CASSLFQGTYGYTF
TRBJ1-2	NA	NA	TRBV19	TGTGCCAGTAGTAGGGACCCCCAGGGGCCCACCTACAACTATGGCTACACCTTC	CASSRDPQGPTYNYGYTF
TRBJ1-4	NA	TRBD1	TRBV9	TGTGCCAGCAGCCGCGACAGGGTGGGTAATGAAAAACTGTTTTTT	CASSRDRVGNEKLFF
TRBJ1-4	NA	NA	TRBV14	TGTGCCAGCAGCCAGGTGGGGGGGCAAGGTGAAAAACTGTTTTTT	CASSQVGGQGEKLFF
TRBJ1-2	few	TRBD1	TRBV5-1	TGCGCCAGCAGCTTGGAAGGGGGCGACTATGGCTACACCTTC	CASSLEGGDYGYTF
TRBJ1-2	NA	TRBD1	TRBV5-1	TGCGCCAGCAGCTTTGGGGCAGGGGGATCCTATGGCTACACCTTC	CASSFGAGGSYGYTF
TRBJ2-2	once	NA	TRBV6-1	TGTGCCAGCAGTGAAGCGCCAGGGAACACCGGGGAGCTGTTTTTT	CASSEAPGNTGELFF
TRBJ2-7	NA	TRBD2	TRBV6-7	TGTGCCAGCAGTCCTCTAGCGGGGGAGCAGTACTTC	CASSPLAGEQYF
TRBJ1-6	few	NA	TRBV3-1/TRBV3-2	TGTGCCAGCAGCCAAGAAGGAGCACCCCTCCACTTT	CASSQEGAPLHF
TRBJ2-5	NA	TRBD2	TRBV7-9	TGTGCCAGCAGCTTAGCTCCTAAACTAGCGGTACCAGAGACCCAGTACTTC	CASSLAPKLAVPETQYF